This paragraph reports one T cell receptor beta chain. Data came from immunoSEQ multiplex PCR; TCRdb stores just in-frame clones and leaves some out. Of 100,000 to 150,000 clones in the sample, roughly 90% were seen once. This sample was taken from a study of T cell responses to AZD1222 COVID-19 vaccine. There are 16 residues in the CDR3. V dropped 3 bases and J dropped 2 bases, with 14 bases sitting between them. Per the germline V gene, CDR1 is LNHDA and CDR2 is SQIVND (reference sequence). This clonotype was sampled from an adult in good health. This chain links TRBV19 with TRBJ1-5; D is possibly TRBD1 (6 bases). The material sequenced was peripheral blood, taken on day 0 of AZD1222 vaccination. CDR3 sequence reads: CASSILQGGGNQPQHF. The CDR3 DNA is TGTGCCAGTAGTATTTTACAGGGTGGGGGCAATCAGCCCCAGCATTTT. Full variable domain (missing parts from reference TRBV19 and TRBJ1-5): DGGITQSPKYLFRKEGQNVTLSCEQNLNHDAMYWYRQDPGQGLRLIYYSQIVNDFQKGDIAEGYSVSREKKESFPLTVTSAQKNPTAFYLCASSILQGGGNQPQHFGDGTRLSIL.